Listed below are T cell receptor beta chains from one sample, sequenced in a study of blood T cells in healthy people across ages. TCRdb redid the calling of the 5' RACE reads with MiXCR, one entry per CDR3 protein. The sample carries roughly 800,000 distinct CDR3 sequences, roughly 25% recorded once. The same data also contributed to another study, on T cells of mothers and their children.

The sample consisted of blood. The source is a boy younger than 18 in good health. Each CDR3 is given with its conserved first and last residue. D genes are given only for firm matches. The listing skips clone size in some rows; elsewhere it reads once, few, many or a size class.

clone_size: few; v_call: TRBV11-2; j_call: TRBJ2-5; d_call: NA; cdr3_nt: TGTGCCAGCACCCAGGGAGTGGCGGGGACCCAGTACTTC; cdr3_aa: CASTQGVAGTQYF
clone_size: few; v_call: TRBV7-2; j_call: TRBJ2-1; d_call: TRBD1; cdr3_nt: TGTGTCAGCAGCTTAGAATATCCGGGGACAGGGTTGGGTTTCGATGAGCAGTTCTTC; cdr3_aa: CVSSLEYPGTGLGFDEQFF
clone_size: NA; v_call: TRBV5-1; j_call: TRBJ2-3; d_call: NA; cdr3_nt: TGCGCCAGCCGCCCCAGGGGAGCAGATACGCAGTATTTT; cdr3_aa: CASRPRGADTQYF
clone_size: NA; v_call: TRBV6-6; j_call: TRBJ1-4; d_call: NA; cdr3_nt: TGTGCCAGCAGTGGGGACACTCAATCCCATAATGAAAAACTGTTTTTT; cdr3_aa: CASSGDTQSHNEKLFF
clone_size: NA; v_call: TRBV3-1; j_call: TRBJ2-7; d_call: TRBD2; cdr3_nt: TGTGCCAGCAGCCCTCGACTAGCGGTGGCCTACGAGCAGTACTTC; cdr3_aa: CASSPRLAVAYEQYF
clone_size: NA; v_call: TRBV7-2; j_call: TRBJ2-2; d_call: NA; cdr3_nt: TGTGCCAGCAGCGCGCAGGGGGGGGACACCGGGGAGCTGTTTTTT; cdr3_aa: CASSAQGGDTGELFF
clone_size: NA; v_call: TRBV29-1; j_call: TRBJ1-2; d_call: NA; cdr3_nt: TGCAGCGTTGAAGGGCCAGAGGACTATGGCTACACCTTC; cdr3_aa: CSVEGPEDYGYTF
clone_size: NA; v_call: TRBV15; j_call: TRBJ1-6; d_call: TRBD1; cdr3_nt: TGTGCCACCAGCAGGGACAGGAACTTCGGAACCCTCCACTTT; cdr3_aa: CATSRDRNFGTLHF
clone_size: NA; v_call: TRBV6-2/TRBV6-3; j_call: TRBJ2-5; d_call: NA; cdr3_nt: TGTGCCAGCAGTTACTCTGGGGGGAGACCGGAGACCCAGTACTTC; cdr3_aa: CASSYSGGRPETQYF
clone_size: NA; v_call: TRBV28; j_call: TRBJ2-3; d_call: NA; cdr3_nt: TGTGCCAGCAGTCGCGGAGGGTGGGCAGATACGCAGTATTTT; cdr3_aa: CASSRGGWADTQYF
clone_size: few; v_call: TRBV12-3/TRBV12-4; j_call: TRBJ2-1; d_call: NA; cdr3_nt: TGTGCCAGCAGTGGGGACATTACCTACAATGAGCAGTTCTTC; cdr3_aa: CASSGDITYNEQFF
clone_size: many; v_call: TRBV5-5; j_call: TRBJ2-5; d_call: TRBD1; cdr3_nt: TGTGCCAGCAGCTCATCCGGGACAGGGGGGAAGACCCAGTACTTC; cdr3_aa: CASSSSGTGGKTQYF
clone_size: few; v_call: TRBV28; j_call: TRBJ2-5; d_call: NA; cdr3_nt: TGTGCCAGCAGTTTACAACCCCCAGAGACCCAGTACTTC; cdr3_aa: CASSLQPPETQYF
clone_size: few; v_call: TRBV6-6; j_call: TRBJ2-6; d_call: NA; cdr3_nt: TGTGCCAGTCACAGCTCTGGGGCCAACGTCCTGACTTTC; cdr3_aa: CASHSSGANVLTF
clone_size: few; v_call: TRBV7-9; j_call: TRBJ2-7; d_call: TRBD2; cdr3_nt: TGTGCCAGCAGCTCGATTTCCGCTAGCGGGACGTACGAGCAGTACTTC; cdr3_aa: CASSSISASGTYEQYF
clone_size: NA; v_call: TRBV6-5; j_call: TRBJ2-5; d_call: NA; cdr3_nt: TGTGCCAGCAGTTACTACGGGCCGAAAGAGACCCAGTACTTC; cdr3_aa: CASSYYGPKETQYF
clone_size: NA; v_call: TRBV24-1; j_call: TRBJ1-3; d_call: NA; cdr3_nt: TGTGCCACCAGTGATTCCCGACTTGCGGGGGCCGGTGGAAACACCATATATTTT; cdr3_aa: CATSDSRLAGAGGNTIYF
clone_size: few; v_call: TRBV27; j_call: TRBJ2-1; d_call: TRBD2; cdr3_nt: TGTGCCAGCAGTTTATCCAGCGGGAGCACCTACAATGAGCAGTTCTTC; cdr3_aa: CASSLSSGSTYNEQFF
clone_size: few; v_call: TRBV20-1; j_call: TRBJ2-7; d_call: NA; cdr3_nt: TGCAGTGCTAGGGGCGGTCCCTACGAGCAGTACTTC; cdr3_aa: CSARGGPYEQYF
clone_size: NA; v_call: TRBV29-1; j_call: TRBJ2-7; d_call: NA; cdr3_nt: TGCAGCGTTGTTAAAACACAGATTGCCTACGAGCAGTACTTC; cdr3_aa: CSVVKTQIAYEQYF
clone_size: many; v_call: TRBV24-1; j_call: TRBJ1-2; d_call: NA; cdr3_nt: TGTGCCACCAGTGATCCAGGGTATGGCTACACCTTC; cdr3_aa: CATSDPGYGYTF
clone_size: NA; v_call: TRBV20-1; j_call: TRBJ2-5; d_call: TRBD1; cdr3_nt: TGCAGTGCCCCGACAGGGGTGGGTTCGTTCTTC; cdr3_aa: CSAPTGVGSFF
clone_size: once; v_call: TRBV9; j_call: TRBJ2-1; d_call: TRBD2; cdr3_nt: TGTGCCAGCAGCGTGACGGGACTAGCGGATATCTACAATGAGCAGTTCTTC; cdr3_aa: CASSVTGLADIYNEQFF
clone_size: few; v_call: TRBV7-9; j_call: TRBJ2-1; d_call: TRBD1; cdr3_nt: TGTGCCAGCAGCTCCGCCGGGACAGGAGACTACAATGAGCAGTTCTTC; cdr3_aa: CASSSAGTGDYNEQFF
clone_size: NA; v_call: TRBV29-1; j_call: TRBJ1-2; d_call: NA; cdr3_nt: TGCAGCGTTTCTTTCAGCCGGACAGTCGGCTTTGATGGCTACACCTTC; cdr3_aa: CSVSFSRTVGFDGYTF
clone_size: NA; v_call: TRBV4-3; j_call: TRBJ1-1; d_call: NA; cdr3_nt: TGCGCCAGCAGCCAAGTAGTACAGTCGGGTGAAGCTTTCTTT; cdr3_aa: CASSQVVQSGEAFF
clone_size: NA; v_call: TRBV3-1; j_call: TRBJ2-1; d_call: NA; cdr3_nt: TGTGCCAGCGGCCAATACAATGGCGGAATGAATGAGCAGTTCTTC; cdr3_aa: CASGQYNGGMNEQFF
clone_size: few; v_call: TRBV9; j_call: TRBJ2-4; d_call: NA; cdr3_nt: TGTGCCAGCAGACCAGATACTTCAGCCAAAAACATTCGGTACTTC; cdr3_aa: CASRPDTSAKNIRYF
clone_size: many; v_call: TRBV2; j_call: TRBJ2-5; d_call: NA; cdr3_nt: TGTGCCAGCAGTGCTTTAGGGCTAGAGACCCAGTACTTC; cdr3_aa: CASSALGLETQYF
clone_size: few; v_call: TRBV7-9; j_call: TRBJ1-1; d_call: NA; cdr3_nt: TGTGCCAGCAGCGCCCTCCGACAAAGGGTGGATGGGGCTTTCTTT; cdr3_aa: CASSALRQRVDGAFF
clone_size: NA; v_call: TRBV20-1; j_call: TRBJ2-7; d_call: NA; cdr3_nt: TGCAGTGCCCTCTCCGTCGGGCATGGGGACGACGAGCAGTACTTC; cdr3_aa: CSALSVGHGDDEQYF
clone_size: few; v_call: TRBV4-3; j_call: TRBJ2-7; d_call: NA; cdr3_nt: TGCGCCAGCAGCCAAGTGGCCAACTACGAGCAGTACTTC; cdr3_aa: CASSQVANYEQYF
clone_size: few; v_call: TRBV6-6; j_call: TRBJ1-4; d_call: NA; cdr3_nt: TGTGCCAGCAGGCCGCGGAGGGATGAAAAACTGTTTTTT; cdr3_aa: CASRPRRDEKLFF
clone_size: NA; v_call: TRBV28; j_call: TRBJ2-7; d_call: NA; cdr3_nt: TGTGCCAGCAGTTTACTGTTGACCTACGAGCAGTACTTC; cdr3_aa: CASSLLLTYEQYF
clone_size: NA; v_call: TRBV2; j_call: TRBJ2-1; d_call: TRBD1; cdr3_nt: TGTGCCAGCAGGGAACCTCTACCCGACAGGGAATATCGCAATGAGCAGTTCTTC; cdr3_aa: CASREPLPDREYRNEQFF
clone_size: NA; v_call: TRBV20-1; j_call: TRBJ1-4; d_call: NA; cdr3_nt: TGCAGTGCTAGAGCCCAGGGAGGAACTAATGAAAAACTGTTTTTT; cdr3_aa: CSARAQGGTNEKLFF
clone_size: NA; v_call: TRBV27; j_call: TRBJ2-5; d_call: NA; cdr3_nt: TGTGCCAGCAGTTTAATAGGACTGGGGGTTCGGGAGCAGTACTTC; cdr3_aa: CASSLIGLGVREQYF
clone_size: NA; v_call: TRBV2; j_call: TRBJ2-4; d_call: NA; cdr3_nt: TGTGCCAGCGTAGATCCAGGAGAGGACATTCAGTACTTC; cdr3_aa: CASVDPGEDIQYF
clone_size: many; v_call: TRBV13; j_call: TRBJ2-5; d_call: TRBD2; cdr3_nt: TGTGCCAGCAGGCTACGGGGGGGATTTCAAGAGACCCAGTACTTC; cdr3_aa: CASRLRGGFQETQYF
clone_size: NA; v_call: TRBV28; j_call: TRBJ1-4; d_call: NA; cdr3_nt: TGTGCCAGCAGTTTACAGGACAGCTTATATGAAAAACTGTTTTTT; cdr3_aa: CASSLQDSLYEKLFF
clone_size: NA; v_call: TRBV5-1; j_call: TRBJ2-2; d_call: TRBD1; cdr3_nt: TGCGCCAGCAGCTTGGGTGAACAGGGGAGAACCGGGGAGCTGTTTTTT; cdr3_aa: CASSLGEQGRTGELFF
clone_size: few; v_call: TRBV9; j_call: TRBJ1-2; d_call: TRBD1; cdr3_nt: TGTGCCAGCAGCGGACGGACAGGGCTCTCTGGCTACACCTTC; cdr3_aa: CASSGRTGLSGYTF
clone_size: few; v_call: TRBV29-1; j_call: TRBJ2-3; d_call: NA; cdr3_nt: TGCAGCGTTGTGTCCCCAGCCGTTACTAGCACAGATACGCAGTATTTT; cdr3_aa: CSVVSPAVTSTDTQYF
clone_size: few; v_call: TRBV29-1; j_call: TRBJ2-1; d_call: TRBD1; cdr3_nt: TGCAGCGTTGAAGGGACAGGGGCCGAAGATGAGCAGTTCTTC; cdr3_aa: CSVEGTGAEDEQFF
clone_size: NA; v_call: TRBV3-1; j_call: TRBJ2-7; d_call: TRBD2; cdr3_nt: TGTGCCAGCAACCCGGGAGGGGTCAGGGGATCCTACGAGCAGTACTTC; cdr3_aa: CASNPGGVRGSYEQYF